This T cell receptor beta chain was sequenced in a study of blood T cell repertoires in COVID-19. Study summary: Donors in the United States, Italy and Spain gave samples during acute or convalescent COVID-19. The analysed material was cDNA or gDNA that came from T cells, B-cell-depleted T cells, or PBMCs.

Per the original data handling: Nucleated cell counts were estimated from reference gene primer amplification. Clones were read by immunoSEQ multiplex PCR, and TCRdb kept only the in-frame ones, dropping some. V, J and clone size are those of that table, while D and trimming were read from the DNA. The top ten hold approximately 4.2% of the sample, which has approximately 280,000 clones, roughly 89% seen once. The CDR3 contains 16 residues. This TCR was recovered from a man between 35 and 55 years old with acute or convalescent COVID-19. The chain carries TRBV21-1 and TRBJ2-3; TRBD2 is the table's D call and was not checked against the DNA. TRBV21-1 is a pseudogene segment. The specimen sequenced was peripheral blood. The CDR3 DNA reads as TGTGCCAGCTCCGACCCGTGGCACGGAGTCACAGATACGCAGTATTTT. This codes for CASSDPWHGVTDTQYF.